The T cell receptor beta chain under discussion was sequenced for a study of OX40 agonist ivuxolimab in advanced cancers. Blood samples were obtained at baseline, cycle 4 day 1, and cycle 7 day 1. Study-level findings and limits: Also showing low normalized T-cell clonal expansion were some of the nonresponders. Fewer expanded clones were found on average in CD4+ than in CD8+ T cells.

TCRdb's copy holds only in-frame clones and misses some; the assay was immunoSEQ multiplex PCR. The sample lists approximately 70,000 clones; about 85% were seen once. Germline loops: CDR1 MNHNS, CDR2 SASEGT. V lost 10 bases, J lost 1 base, and 6 bases stayed unmatched. The CDR3 extends over 13 amino acids. Comments on this clone: Its specificity is unknown.

The sample was CD4+ or CD8+ T cells sorted from blood, taken in a trial of the OX40 agonist ivuxolimab. The chain carries TRBV6-1 and TRBJ1-1; 7 nucleotides match TRBD1. The TCR sequence derives from an adult with an advanced solid tumor such as melanoma, head and neck, liver or kidney cancer. Here the CDR3 reads CATRQGANTEAFF. CDR3 DNA sequence: TGTGCCACCCGACAGGGCGCGAACACTGAAGCTTTCTTT.